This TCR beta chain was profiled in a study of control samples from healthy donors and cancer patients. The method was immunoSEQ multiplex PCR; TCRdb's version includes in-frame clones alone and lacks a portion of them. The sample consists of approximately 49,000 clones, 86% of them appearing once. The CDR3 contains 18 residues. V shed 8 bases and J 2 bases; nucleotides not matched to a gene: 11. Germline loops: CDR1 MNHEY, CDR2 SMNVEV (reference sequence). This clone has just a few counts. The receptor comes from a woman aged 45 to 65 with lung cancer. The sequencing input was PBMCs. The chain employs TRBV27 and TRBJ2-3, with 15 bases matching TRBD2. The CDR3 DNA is TGTGCCAGCTCTTCCACCGGGACTAGCGGGGGGATCACAGATACGCAGTATTTT. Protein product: CASSSTGTSGGITDTQYF.